These 18 T cell receptor beta chains were all obtained from the same sample, sequenced in a study of blood T cell repertoires in COVID-19. Using immunoSEQ multiplex PCR, the repertoire was profiled, and TCRdb retains in-frame clones only, with some absent. The sample lists about 69,000 clones; 86% were seen once. The material sequenced was peripheral blood. The receptors shown here come from a man aged 35-49 years with COVID-19, enrolled during active disease.

This clone occurred once. The chain employs TRBV19 and TRBJ2-7, with a tentative D call TRBD1 (5 bases). The CDR3 is 14 residues long. CDR1 LNHDA and CDR2 SQIVND come from the germline V gene (reference sequence). With 5 bases removed from V and 2 bases from J, the gap between germline ends came to 13 bases. The CDR3 loop reads CASSPGHSTYEQYF. CDR3 nucleotides: TGTGCCAGTAGTCCAGGACACTCTACCTACGAGCAGTACTTC.

This chain uses TRBV5-4 with TRBJ2-1; 13 bases fit TRBD2. Trimming removed 1 base from V and 8 bases from J; junction bases left unmatched: 0. This CDR3 has 14 residues. Germline V gene data show CDR1 as SGHNT and CDR2 as YYREEE (reference sequence). In nucleotides, the CDR3 is TGTGCCAGCAGCTTGACTAGCGGGGGGGATGAGCAGTTCTTC. It translates to CASSLTSGGDEQFF.

This clone was observed a handful of times. The chain combines TRBV5-1 with TRBJ1-3, with 7 positions matching TRBD1. The germline V gene encodes CDR1 SGHRS and CDR2 YFSETQ. The V segment lost 5 bases and the J segment 0 bases; nucleotides outside the gene matches: 8. The CDR3 length is 16 residues. For the CDR3, the DNA is TGCGCCAGCAGGCCGACACAGGGGAACTCTGGAAACACCATATATTTT. Translating gives CASRPTQGNSGNTIYF. Combining the CDR3 with reference TRBV5-1 and TRBJ1-3 gives the whole variable domain KAGVTQTPRYLIKTRGQQVTLSCSPISGHRSVSWYQQTPGQGLQFLFEYFSETQRNKGNFPGRFSGRQFSNSRSEMNVSTLELGDSALYLCASRPTQGNSGNTIYFGEGSWLTVV.

V and J are TRBV19 and TRBJ2-4; 9 positions agree with TRBD1. The CDR3 has 16 residues. Trimming took 4 bases from V and 1 from J; bases not matched to a gene: 5. CDR1 is LNHDA and CDR2 is SQIVND in the germline V gene (reference sequence). The CDR3 nucleotides are TGTGCCAGTAGTACCGACAGGGGGTCGGCCAAAAACATTCAGTACTTC. It encodes CASSTDRGSAKNIQYF. Full variable domain (remainder filled in from reference TRBV19 and TRBJ2-4): DGGITQSPKYLFRKEGQNVTLSCEQNLNHDAMYWYRQDPGQGLRLIYYSQIVNDFQKGDIAEGYSVSREKKESFPLTVTSAQKNPTAFYLCASSTDRGSAKNIQYFGAGTRLSVL.

CDR3 nucleotide sequence: TGTGCCAGTACTCGACAGGGCGCAACTAATGAAAAACTGTTTTTT. This sequence encodes CASTRQGATNEKLFF. The genes are TRBV19 and TRBJ1-4; 7 bases are a match to TRBD1. Germline CDR1 and CDR2: LNHDA and SQIVND (reference sequence). This CDR3 region has 15 residues. V lost 7 bases to trimming and J lost 0 bases; unmatched junction nucleotides: 5.

This sequence joins TRBV4-1 and TRBJ2-3; 9 positions match TRBD2. CDR1 and CDR2 (germline): MGHRA, YSYEKL. The CDR3 runs to 16 residues. Trimming took 1 base from V and 3 from J; bases not matched to a gene: 5. The CDR3, as DNA: TGCGCCAGCAGCCAAGGGGCTAGCGGGGTTACAGATACGCAGTATTTT. It encodes CASSQGASGVTDTQYF.

The table lists this clone with a few counts. This chain joins TRBV30 and TRBJ2-7, with D perhaps matching TRBD2 (6 bases). The CDR3 is 14 residues long. The V gene lost 2 bases and the J gene lost 0 bases, with 11 bases spanning the gap. The germline V gene has CDR1 GTSNPN and CDR2 SVGIG (reference sequence). CDR3 sequence: CAWSSIGGSYEQYF. CDR3 coding DNA: TGTGCCTGGAGTTCAATCGGGGGCTCCTACGAGCAGTACTTC.

J is TRBJ1-1 and V is TRBV12-5; D is uncertain. With 1 base removed from V and 0 bases from J, the gap between germline ends came to 6 bases. The CDR3 runs 14 residues. Germline V gene lookup returns CDR1 LGHNT and CDR2 FRNRAP. The CDR3 nucleotides are TGTGCTAGTGGTTTGGCAGTCATGAACACTGAAGCTTTCTTT. Translation gives CASGLAVMNTEAFF.

The chain links TRBV5-1 to TRBJ2-3; 7 bases align to TRBD2. Germline V gene data show CDR1 as SGHRS and CDR2 as YFSETQ. This CDR3 is 14 amino acids long. The ends lost 4 bases at V and 3 bases at J; junction bases unmatched: 5. In DNA, the CDR3 is TGCGCCAGCAGCCCGAGACTAGCAACAGATACGCAGTATTTT. Encoded protein: CASSPRLATDTQYF.

CDR3 sequence (DNA): TGCAGCGTTGCCTTTGAGGGGGGGACTGAAGCTTTCTTT. Amino acid sequence: CSVAFEGGTEAFF. The V call is TRBV29-1, the J call TRBJ1-1; weak D call: TRBD1 (6 bases). Trimming removed 4 bases from V and 5 bases from J, with 14 bases in between. This CDR3 region has 13 residues. The germline gives CDR1 SQVTM, CDR2 ANQGSEA.

This clone appeared a single time. The chain links TRBV27 to TRBJ1-2; 7 nucleotides align to TRBD1. V lost 5 bases and J lost 7; bases outside the gene matches: 10. This CDR3 is built from 14 residues. Germline lookup yields CDR1 MNHEY and CDR2 SMNVEV (reference sequence). The chain's CDR3 is CASSLDRVSTGYTF. The CDR3 coding sequence is TGTGCCAGCAGTCTTGACAGGGTCAGCACTGGCTACACCTTC.

This clone has just one count. This rearrangement joins TRBV19 to TRBJ1-5; D may be TRBD1 (5 bases). The CDR3 consists of 16 residues. Germline V lookup: CDR1 LNHDA, CDR2 SQIVND (reference sequence). The V gene lost 0 bases and the J gene lost 4 bases, with 13 bases spanning the gap. The DNA for the CDR3 is TGTGCCAGTAGTATAGAGGCAGGGCGTCGAAATCAGCCCCAGCATTTT. This gives the protein CASSIEAGRRNQPQHF.

The chain employs TRBV6-6 and TRBJ2-6, with 12 bases that match TRBD2. Germline CDR1 and CDR2: MNHNY and SVGAGI (reference sequence). Germline trimming cut 5 bases from V and 4 bases from J; bases unmatched to any gene: 6. The CDR3 totals 17 residues. DNA for the CDR3: TGTGCCAGCAGTCTCCGACTAGCGGGGGACGGGGCCAACGTCCTGACTTTC. Protein sequence: CASSLRLAGDGANVLTF.

This clone was seen a single time. The CDR3 loop is CAWSVKAVYGYTF. The CDR3 coding sequence is TGTGCCTGGAGTGTAAAGGCGGTCTATGGCTACACCTTC. The chain combines TRBV30 with TRBJ1-2; D gene uncertain. The CDR3 is 13 amino acids. Germline V gene sequence: CDR1 GTSNPN, CDR2 SVGIG (reference sequence). The germline V and J ends were trimmed by 0 bases and 4 bases, with 9 bases remaining between them. The variable domain in full, with the rest retrieved from reference TRBV30 and TRBJ1-2, is SQTIHQWPATLVQPVGSPLSLECTVEGTSNPNLYWYRQAAGRGLQLLFYSVGIGQISSEVPQNLSASRPQDRQFILSSKKLLLSDSGFYLCAWSVKAVYGYTFGSGTRLTVV.

The V and J genes are TRBV5-1 and TRBJ1-1; D might be TRBD1 (6 bases). Per the germline V gene, CDR1 is SGHRS and CDR2 is YFSETQ. CDR3 size: 13 residues. With 4 bases removed from V and 10 bases from J, the gap between germline ends came to 17 bases. The CDR3, as DNA: TGCGCCAGCAGCCAGCTGGGACACCGCAGAGCTTTCTTT. Its translation: CASSQLGHRRAFF.

This clone appeared once. The chain carries TRBV20-1 and TRBJ1-4; D is unclear. This CDR3 has 11 residues. V lost 5 bases, J lost 4 bases, and 5 bases lay in between. Germline V CDR1 and CDR2: DFQATT, SNEGSKA (reference sequence). The CDR3 is CSAELNEKLFF. The CDR3 DNA reads as TGCAGTGCTGAGCTTAATGAAAAACTGTTTTTT.

This clone was detected once. The chain joins TRBV5-5 to TRBJ1-5; D ambiguous. Trimming left V 1 base short and J 7 bases short, with 12 bases between. CDR1 and CDR2 (germline): SGHKS, YYEKEE (reference sequence). CDR3 length: 14 amino acids. The CDR3 DNA sequence: TGTGCCAGCAGCTTGTTCGGTCGGGAACAGCCCCAGCATTTT. Its protein product is CASSLFGREQPQHF.

This chain links TRBV30 with TRBJ1-6, with TRBD1 matching 10 bases. Germline V CDR1 and CDR2: GTSNPN, SVGIG (reference sequence). The CDR3 is 14 residues long. V dropped 0 bases and J dropped 8; count of bases not matched to a gene: 1. The CDR3 DNA follows: TGTGCCTGGAGTGTTGGGACAGGGGATTCACCCCTCCACTTT. This encodes CAWSVGTGDSPLHF.